A single sample is the source of the 19 T cell receptor beta chains below, sequenced in a study of spatial heterogeneity in lung cancer. Overall study results and limits: Intratumoral expanded alpha and beta TCR counts were found to track tumor mutation counts.

TCRdb redid the calling of the 5' RACE reads with MiXCR, one entry per CDR3 protein. In the table there are approximately 26,000 distinct CDR3 sequences, around 8.8% of which are singletons. The antigens these receptors bind are not known. Regarding time point: sample taken at primary tumor resection. Source: lung tumor tissue, taken at surgery. These receptors were collected from a male donor with early-stage non-small cell lung cancer.

This clonotype was counted at least ten times. The chain has TRBV11-2 and TRBJ2-5; D is perhaps TRBD1 (6 bases). The CDR3 has 13 amino acids. The V end lost 5 bases, the J end lost 9 bases, and 16 bases lay between the germline ends. The germline V gene encodes CDR1 SGHAT and CDR2 FQNNGV. The CDR3 reads CASSQTGAGAQYF. Here the CDR3 DNA reads TGTGCCAGCAGCCAGACAGGCGCCGGGGCCCAGTACTTC.

This clonotype was recorded at least ten times. The genes are TRBV28 and TRBJ1-1; weak D call: TRBD1 (5 bases). Trimming cost V 3 bases and J 1 base, with 6 bases left between them. Germline V gene data show CDR1 as MDHEN and CDR2 as SYDVKM. The CDR3 is 13 amino acids. The CDR3 bases are TGTGCCAGCAGTTTGGGGCGGAACACTGAAGCTTTCTTT. It yields the protein CASSLGRNTEAFF.

This clonotype showed up many times. The gene calls are TRBV7-9 and TRBJ2-3; the D gene is possibly TRBD2 (7 bases). The V gene lost 0 bases and the J gene lost 0 bases, with 13 bases spanning the gap. The CDR3 is 17 amino acids. Per the germline V gene, CDR1 is SEHNR and CDR2 is FQNEAQ (reference sequence). CDR3 amino acids: CASSLALAGASTDTQYF. The CDR3 bases are TGTGCCAGCAGCTTAGCGCTGGCGGGGGCTAGCACAGATACGCAGTATTTT.

V usage is TRBV20-1 and J usage is TRBJ2-7; no clear D. CDR3 length: 12 amino acids. Germline values: CDR1 DFQATT, CDR2 SNEGSKA (reference sequence). Between the trimmed V and J ends, which lost 4 bases and 2 bases, there was a span of 9 bases. In nucleotides, the CDR3 is TGCAGTGCTACAACAGAGACCTACGAGCAGTACTTC. It translates to CSATTETYEQYF.

The V gene is TRBV20-1, the J gene TRBJ1-1, with D possibly being TRBD1 (6 bases). CDR3 length: 12 amino acids. Germline values: CDR1 DFQATT, CDR2 SNEGSKA (reference sequence). Trimming removed 6 bases from V and 4 bases from J, with 12 bases in between. The CDR3 sequence: CSAPSGATEAFF. The DNA of the CDR3 is TGCAGTGCACCGTCGGGGGCCACTGAAGCTTTCTTT.

This clonotype was seen ten or more times. The V gene is TRBV4-2, the J gene TRBJ2-3; D might be TRBD1 or TRBD2, each matching 5 bases. CDR3 length: 11 amino acids. V was shortened by 4 bases and J by 11 bases, with 10 bases between the two germline ends. The V gene's germline CDR1 is LGHNA and CDR2 YNFKEQ. CDR3 region: CASSPGTLQYF. The CDR3 bases are TGTGCCAGCAGCCCTGGGACCTTGCAGTATTTT.

This rearrangement joins TRBV7-2 to TRBJ2-3; TRBD2 agrees at 7 bases. The CDR3 consists of 16 residues. V lost 2 bases and J lost 5; bases outside the gene matches: 10. Germline loops: CDR1 SGHTA, CDR2 FQGNSA. The CDR3 DNA reads as TGTGCCAGCAGCTTAATTCTAGCGGCGTTTGGAGATACGCAGTATTTT. Its translation is CASSLILAAFGDTQYF.

Ten or more counts support this clonotype. The V gene is TRBV18, the J gene TRBJ2-7; 8 nucleotides line up with TRBD1. V shed 4 bases, J shed 1 base, and the junction held 6 bases outside the gene matches. CDR1 and CDR2 (germline): KGHSH, LQKENI. There are 15 residues in the CDR3. The CDR3: CASSRDRSGSYEQYF. The CDR3 DNA reads as TGTGCCAGCTCACGGGACAGGTCGGGTTCCTACGAGCAGTACTTC.

The chain links TRBV6-2 or TRBV6-3 to TRBJ2-6, with D perhaps assigned TRBD1 or TRBD2 (6 bases each). Germline-derived CDR1 and CDR2 are MNHEY and SVGEGT. V lost 1 base and J 2 bases, leaving 9 bases between the germline ends. The CDR3 has 16 residues. CDR3 in DNA: TGTGCCAGCAGTTACTGGGGGGCGACTGGGGCCAACGTCCTGACTTTC. It specifies CASSYWGATGANVLTF.

With regard to this clonotype: A clone one base away is much larger, so this may be a read error. CDR3 sequence: CASGLAGARDTQYF. As DNA, the CDR3 is TGTGCCAGCGGTCTCGCGGGGGCCCGAGATACGCAGTATTTT. The chain combines TRBV28 with TRBJ2-3; D may be TRBD2 (7 bases). Trimming cost V 8 bases and J 5 bases, with 17 bases left between them. CDR1 and CDR2 (germline): MDHEN, SYDVKM. The length of the CDR3 is 14 residues. Full variable domain (remainder filled in from reference TRBV28 and TRBJ2-3): DVKVTQSSRYLVKRTGEKVFLECVQDMDHENMFWYRQDPGLGLRLIYFSYDVKMKEKGDIPEGYSVSREKKERFSLILESASTNQTSMYLCASGLAGARDTQYFGPGTRLTVL.

This clonotype was observed a handful of times. The rearrangement uses TRBV7-9 and TRBJ2-6, with D hard to call. The CDR3 is 15 residues long. Trimming stripped 3 bases from V and 2 bases from J, with 8 bases between. CDR1 is SEHNR, CDR2 FQNEAQ, per germline (reference sequence). CDR3 sequence: CASSLRVAGANVLTF. In DNA form, the CDR3 reads TGTGCCAGCAGCTTGCGAGTAGCTGGGGCCAACGTCCTGACTTTC. Variable domain in full (rest from reference TRBV7-9 and TRBJ2-6): DTGVSQNPRHKITKRGQNVTFRCDPISEHNRLYWYRQTLGQGPEFLTYFQNEAQLEKSRLLSDRFSAERPKGSFSTLEIQRTEQGDSAMYLCASSLRVAGANVLTFGAGSRLTVL.

This clonotype was seen repeatedly, ten times or more. V and J are TRBV4-1 and TRBJ2-2, with 10 bases fitting TRBD1. The CDR3 covers 16 residues. Trimming took 2 bases from V and 5 from J; bases not matched to a gene: 5. CDR1 MGHRA and CDR2 YSYEKL come from the germline V gene. Written as DNA, the CDR3 is TGCGCCAGCAGCCAAACCGGGACAGGGGAAACCGGGGAGCTGTTTTTT. Amino acid sequence: CASSQTGTGETGELFF.

The table lists this clonotype with many counts. The V and J genes are TRBV7-8 and TRBJ2-2; D is undetermined. V was shortened by 2 bases and J by 0 bases, with 7 bases between the two germline ends. The CDR3 spans 15 residues. Germline V gives CDR1 SGHVS, CDR2 FQNEAQ. This chain's CDR3 is CASSLLIANTGELFF. The DNA of the CDR3 is TGTGCCAGCAGCTTACTTATCGCGAACACCGGGGAGCTGTTTTTT.

This clonotype has more than one count but fewer than ten. The J gene is TRBJ2-2, the V gene TRBV6-5; D perhaps matches TRBD1 (5 bases). This CDR3 has 12 amino acids. The ends were cut back, 10 bases at V and 1 base at J, with 7 bases in the middle. Germline CDR1 is MNHEY and CDR2 is SVGAGI. The CDR3 nucleotides read TGTGCCACAACAGGGAACACCGGGGAGCTGTTTTTT. The encoded protein is CATTGNTGELFF.

Notes on this clonotype: One junction end does not reproduce the germline sequence, and a read error may be involved. V usage is TRBV28 and J usage is TRBJ2-1, with D perhaps matching TRBD2 (5 bases). Germline lookup yields CDR1 MDHEN and CDR2 SYDVKM. This CDR3 comprises 12 residues. The CDR3 region has the DNA TGTGTCAGCAGCCGAAGCGGCAATGAGCAGTTCTTC. Translated, it gives CVSSRSGNEQFF.

This clonotype was seen many times. V and J are TRBV2 and TRBJ2-7, with D perhaps TRBD1 (5 bases). This CDR3 has 12 residues. Trimming left V 4 bases short and J 2 bases short, with 6 bases between. Germline CDR1 reads SNHLY; CDR2 reads FYNNEI. The CDR3 DNA sequence: TGTGCCAGCAGTGGGGGCACCTACGAGCAGTACTTC. Translating it yields CASSGGTYEQYF.

The V call is TRBV5-4, the J call TRBJ2-3; possible D gene TRBD1, 5 bases. Trimming left V 1 base short and J 0 bases short, with 6 bases between. Looked up from germline, CDR1 is SGHNT and CDR2 is YYREEE (reference sequence). This CDR3 contains 14 residues. CDR3 in DNA: TGTGCCAGCAGCTTGCAGGGAAGCACAGATACGCAGTATTTT. Translating it yields CASSLQGSTDTQYF.

A word on this clonotype: This may come from a read error, since a much larger clone is one base off. The chain uses TRBV18 and TRBJ2-7; 8 bases agree with TRBD1. The CDR3 is 15 amino acids. J lost 5 bases, V lost 3 bases, and 9 bases had no gene match. Looked up from germline, CDR1 is KGHSH and CDR2 is LQKENI. The CDR3 loop is CASSPTGGTRHEQYF. In DNA, the CDR3 is TGTGCCAGCTCACCTACAGGGGGAACTCGACACGAGCAGTACTTC.

This clonotype was counted ten times or more. The chain combines TRBV9 with TRBJ2-3, with D hard to call. The V end was cut by 4 bases, the J end by 5 bases, with 20 bases between. Per the germline V gene, CDR1 is SGDLS and CDR2 is YYNGEE. There are 16 residues in the CDR3. The CDR3 region has the DNA TGTGCCAGCAGCCCCCGTTTGGGTATAACGGGAGATACGCAGTATTTT. It codes for CASSPRLGITGDTQYF.